Presented here are 25 T cell receptor beta chains from one specimen sequenced in a study of blood T cells in healthy people across ages. Then a second PCR, running roughly 7 to 11 cycles, was carried out with a sample-barcoded 5' primer and a J-beta primer mix. A single record per CDR3 protein comes from TCRdb applying MiXCR to the 5' RACE reads. The table has about 930,000 distinct CDR3 sequences, just under 30% seen once. These data were also reused for a study on T cells of mothers and their children.

Sequences were obtained from blood. These receptors all come from a woman in her thirties or forties in good health.

This clonotype has more than one count but fewer than ten. The J gene is TRBJ1-2, the V gene TRBV5-1; 8 nucleotides agree with TRBD1. CDR1 SGHRS and CDR2 YFSETQ come from the germline V gene. The junction had 6 bases not matched to a gene; V was cut back by 3 bases and J by 8 bases. The CDR3 spans 13 residues. This CDR3 reads CASSWGQVGGYTF. CDR3 DNA: TGCGCCAGCAGCTGGGGACAGGTCGGCGGCTACACCTTC.

The V and J genes are TRBV12-3 or TRBV12-4 and TRBJ2-1, with D uncertain. CDR3 length: 12 amino acids. V was pared by 3 bases and J by 5 bases, with 5 bases between. CDR3 DNA sequence: TGTGCCAGCAGTTTGAGTGACAATGAGCAGTTCTTC. Translation: CASSLSDNEQFF.

The V call is TRBV5-1, the J call TRBJ2-5, with a weak D call TRBD1 (5 bases). The CDR3 is 13 residues long. The germline V gene encodes CDR1 SGHRS and CDR2 YFSETQ. V was trimmed by 3 bases and J by 12 bases, leaving 18 bases between them. The CDR3 protein is CASSSAPGKGKYF. In DNA form, the CDR3 reads TGCGCCAGCAGCTCTGCACCAGGGAAGGGGAAGTACTTC.

The chain has TRBV6-5 and TRBJ1-5, with D maybe TRBD1 (5 bases). Trimming stripped 6 bases from V and 4 bases from J, with 10 bases between. CDR3 length: 13 residues. From germline, CDR1 is MNHEY and CDR2 SVGAGI. This CDR3 is CASRGRINQPQHF. The CDR3, as DNA: TGTGCCAGCAGGGGACGGATTAATCAGCCCCAGCATTTT.

This clonotype was detected only a few times. The chain employs TRBV5-6 and TRBJ2-5; the D gene could be TRBD1 or TRBD2 (5 bases each). The CDR3 has 12 amino acids. Germline lookup yields CDR1 SGHDT and CDR2 YYEEEE. The ends were cut back, 2 bases at V and 10 bases at J, with 12 bases in the middle. CDR3 sequence (DNA): TGTGCCAGCAGCTTTGGATGGGACGGCCAGTACTTC. This translates into CASSFGWDGQYF.

This chain connects TRBV20-1 to TRBJ2-5; the D gene is possibly TRBD2 (6 bases). Germline loops: CDR1 DFQATT, CDR2 SNEGSKA (reference sequence). CDR3 length: 16 residues. Between the trimmed V and J ends, which lost 5 bases and 3 bases, there was a span of 22 bases. The CDR3 region is CSAGDWGRGLKETQYF. The CDR3 region has the DNA TGCAGTGCTGGGGATTGGGGACGGGGACTCAAAGAGACCCAGTACTTC.

The sample holds a few counts of this clonotype. This rearrangement joins TRBV5-1 to TRBJ2-7; 8 bases match TRBD1. The CDR3 extends over 15 amino acids. CDR1 SGHRS and CDR2 YFSETQ come from the germline V gene. J lost 3 bases, V lost 6 bases, and 11 bases had no gene match. The CDR3 DNA is TGCGCCAGCATCCCCGGACAGGGATCTAACTACGAGCAGTACTTC. Translation gives CASIPGQGSNYEQYF.

The CDR3 spells CASSIQGAQSYGYTF. Written as DNA, the CDR3 is TGTGCCAGCAGCATCCAGGGGGCGCAGAGCTATGGCTACACCTTC. This sequence joins TRBV7-9 and TRBJ1-2, with 8 bases aligning to TRBD1. The CDR3 length is 15 residues. Germline lookup yields CDR1 SEHNR and CDR2 FQNEAQ (reference sequence). V was pared by 5 bases and J by 4 bases, with 9 bases of the junction left unmatched.

This clonotype was recorded many times. The rearrangement links TRBV4-1 to TRBJ2-1; tentatively, D is TRBD2 (5 bases). The CDR3 runs to 15 residues. Germline values: CDR1 MGHRA, CDR2 YSYEKL. Trimming took 1 base from V and 0 from J, leaving 7 bases between them. CDR3 amino acids: CASSQAAVSYNEQFF. Written as DNA, the CDR3 is TGCGCCAGCAGCCAAGCAGCGGTCTCCTACAATGAGCAGTTCTTC.

This clonotype appeared a few times. The chain employs TRBV7-6 and TRBJ2-7, with D perhaps matching TRBD1 (6 bases). The V gene lost 1 base and the J gene lost 0 bases, with 13 bases spanning the gap. The CDR3 sequence is 16 residues long. CDR1 is SGHVS and CDR2 is FNYEAQ in the germline V gene. The CDR3 is CASSLGGDINSYEQYF. CDR3 DNA: TGTGCCAGCAGCTTAGGTGGGGACATAAACTCCTACGAGCAGTACTTC.

V and J are TRBV9 and TRBJ2-5; D possibly uses TRBD1 or TRBD2 (5 bases each). V was clipped by 4 bases and J by 5 bases, with 21 bases between them. This CDR3 has 16 amino acids. Germline CDR1 reads SGDLS; CDR2 reads YYNGEE. CDR3 in amino acids: CASSFRDGLQFETQYF. DNA for the CDR3: TGTGCCAGCAGCTTCCGGGACGGCCTACAGTTCGAGACCCAGTACTTC.

The chain links TRBV6-6 to TRBJ2-7, with 8 bases identical to TRBD2. The CDR3 extends over 13 amino acids. CDR1 MNHNY and CDR2 SVGAGI come from the germline V gene (reference sequence). The junction had 10 bases not matched to a gene; V was cut back by 7 bases and J by 8 bases. The CDR3 protein is CASTPGLGVQQYF. Here the CDR3 DNA reads TGTGCCAGCACCCCGGGACTAGGGGTACAGCAGTACTTC.

The chain uses TRBV5-1 and TRBJ2-5; the D call may be TRBD1 or TRBD2 (5 bases each). Germline V CDR1 and CDR2: SGHRS, YFSETQ. This CDR3 contains 16 residues. Trimming took 4 bases from V and 2 from J, leaving 18 bases between them. The CDR3 nucleotides read TGCGCCAGCAGCGTGAATAACCTGGGGGTTCAAGAGACCCAGTACTTC. This encodes CASSVNNLGVQETQYF. Based on the CDR3 plus reference TRBV5-1 and TRBJ2-5, the full variable domain is KAGVTQTPRYLIKTRGQQVTLSCSPISGHRSVSWYQQTPGQGLQFLFEYFSETQRNKGNFPGRFSGRQFSNSRSEMNVSTLELGDSALYLCASSVNNLGVQETQYFGPGTRLLVL.

This clonotype was observed a single time. A much larger clone is a single base away; this may be a read error. The chain has TRBV20-1 and TRBJ1-2; no definite D call. Germline V gives CDR1 DFQATT, CDR2 SNEGSKA (reference sequence). The CDR3 runs 11 residues. Trimming removed 4 bases at V and 4 bases at J, with 7 bases between. CDR3 residues: CSAKNSYGYTF. The CDR3 DNA follows: TGCAGTGCTAAAAACAGCTATGGCTACACCTTC.

This clonotype turned up a few times. The chain employs TRBV18 and TRBJ2-5; 7 bases are a match to TRBD1. Trimming at V came to 5 bases and at J to 0 bases, leaving 6 bases not matched to a gene. The CDR3 loop spans 15 amino acids. Germline assignment: CDR1 KGHSH and CDR2 LQKENI. The DNA for the CDR3 is TGTGCCAGCTCAGCCTACAGGGGCGACCAAGAGACCCAGTACTTC. It specifies CASSAYRGDQETQYF.

This sequence joins TRBV2 and TRBJ1-4, with D unclear. Trimming took 6 bases from V and 0 from J, leaving 11 bases between them. The CDR3 runs 15 residues. Per the germline V gene, CDR1 is SNHLY and CDR2 is FYNNEI. The CDR3 sequence: CASRASAATNEKLFF. The DNA of the CDR3 is TGTGCCAGCAGGGCGAGTGCGGCAACTAATGAAAAACTGTTTTTT. Drawing the rest from reference TRBV2 and TRBJ1-4, the complete variable domain is EPEVTQTPSHQVTQMGQEVILRCVPISNHLYFYWYRQILGQKVEFLVSFYNNEISEKSEIFDDQFSVERPDGSNFTLKIRSTKLEDSAMYFCASRASAATNEKLFFGSGTQLSVL.

This clonotype turned up a few times. The chain joins TRBV20-1 to TRBJ2-7, with 15 bases aligning to TRBD2. The germline V gene encodes CDR1 DFQATT and CDR2 SNEGSKA (reference sequence). Germline trimming cut 3 bases from V and 7 bases from J; bases unmatched to any gene: 19. There are 19 residues in the CDR3. DNA of the CDR3: TGCAGTGCTAGGAAAAAAGGACTAGCGGGGGGGGGCTCAGGGGTGGAGCAGTACTTC. The encoded protein is CSARKKGLAGGGSGVEQYF.

As regards this clonotype: Being one base from a much bigger clone, this may be a read error. V and J are TRBV7-2 and TRBJ2-3; D is possibly TRBD2 (6 bases). Between the trimmed V and J ends, which lost 1 base and 6 bases, there was a span of 14 bases. This CDR3 is built from 15 residues. From germline, CDR1 is SGHTA and CDR2 FQGNSA. The CDR3 DNA is TGTGCCAGCAGCTTAGAAGCGTGGAGGGGTGATACGCAGTATTTT. Protein sequence: CASSLEAWRGDTQYF.

This clonotype was seen repeatedly, ten times or more. The rearrangement joins TRBV6-4 to TRBJ2-1; 8 bases fit TRBD1. The CDR3 is 15 amino acids. Losses at the gene ends were 5 bases for V and 3 bases for J; bases not matched to a gene: 6. Germline values: CDR1 MRHNA, CDR2 SNTAGT. The DNA for the CDR3 is TGTGCCAGCAGTTCTTACGGGACAGGCTACAATGAGCAGTTCTTC. It translates to CASSSYGTGYNEQFF.

This clonotype was counted only a few times. This chain links TRBV4-1 with TRBJ1-5; TRBD1 aligns across 7 bases. Germline V gives CDR1 MGHRA, CDR2 YSYEKL. CDR3 length: 19 amino acids. Trimming removed 6 bases from V and 0 bases from J; junction bases left unmatched: 17. CDR3 in DNA: TGCGCCAGCAGTATATACGTGAATGCAGGGGGTTATAGCAATCAGCCCCAGCATTTT. This gives the protein CASSIYVNAGGYSNQPQHF.

This clonotype was recorded a few times. This CDR3 reads CASRQDRASSYEQYF. DNA for the CDR3: TGTGCCAGCAGACAGGACAGGGCTAGCTCCTACGAGCAGTACTTC. The gene calls are TRBV12-3 or TRBV12-4 and TRBJ2-7; TRBD1 matches at 8 bases. The CDR3 contains 15 residues. The V and J ends lost 6 bases and 0 bases, in that order; junction bases with no gene match: 7.

The chain carries TRBV29-1 and TRBJ2-5, with 9 positions matching TRBD1. V lost 2 bases to trimming and J lost 3 bases; unmatched junction nucleotides: 19. Germline V gene data show CDR1 as SQVTM and CDR2 as ANQGSEA. This CDR3 is built from 19 residues. CDR3 sequence reads: CSVEYLIFRDRVTEETQYF. CDR3 sequence (DNA): TGCAGCGTTGAATACCTAATCTTCAGGGACAGGGTGACGGAAGAGACCCAGTACTTC.

This clonotype has at least ten counts. The CDR3 reads CSVGDGYTF. In nucleotides, the CDR3 is TGCAGCGTAGGGGACGGCTACACCTTC. The rearrangement joins TRBV29-1 to TRBJ1-2; weak D call: TRBD1 (5 bases). The CDR3 has 9 residues. Germline CDR1 is SQVTM and CDR2 is ANQGSEA. Trimming removed 6 bases at V and 8 bases at J, with 7 bases between.

This clonotype was observed once. One end of the junction varies from germline; a read error may be responsible. This rearrangement joins TRBV7-9 to TRBJ1-1; TRBD1 might be the D (5 bases). Germline values: CDR1 SEHNR, CDR2 FQNEAQ (reference sequence). The CDR3 contains 17 residues. The CDR3 loop is CTSSPLQEGSMNTEAFF. The CDR3 nucleotides read TGTACCAGCAGCCCACTCCAGGAGGGGTCCATGAACACTGAAGCTTTCTTT.

The chain employs TRBV28 and TRBJ1-1, with no clear D. Trimming took 2 bases from V and 4 from J, leaving 11 bases between them. Looked up from germline, CDR1 is MDHEN and CDR2 is SYDVKM. The CDR3 sequence is 14 residues long. CDR3 sequence (DNA): TGTGCCAGCAGTTTAAGGAGGAAAGGCACTGAAGCTTTCTTT. Its protein product is CASSLRRKGTEAFF.